This TCR beta chain was obtained from a study of CD8+ T cells in alopecia areata. The study, taken as a whole, reports: More clonal than normal scalp was lesional scalp, particularly alopecia totalis/universalis. Patients displayed less clarity in TCR sharing than mice, a finding possibly related to HLA.

The V and J ends lost 0 bases and 5 bases respectively, with 18 bases between them. From germline, CDR1 is SGHRS and CDR2 YFSETQ. This CDR3 is built from 17 residues. In alopecia areata patients, both lesional scalp punch biopsies and peripheral blood were collected. RNA extraction was followed by reverse transcription into cDNA, which acted as the sequencing template. Assay: immunoSEQ multiplex PCR; the TCRdb copy retains only in-frame clones and omits some. The table records 180,000 or so clones, roughly 60% of them present only once. Worth noting for this clone: What it recognizes is unknown.

Sample: CD4+ T cells sorted from blood, taken at week 0. This receptor was obtained from a human donor with alopecia areata. This sequence joins TRBV5-1 and TRBJ2-1, with no clear D. This CDR3 reads CASSLAILRTGDNEQFF. CDR3 DNA: TGCGCCAGCAGCTTGGCGATTCTGAGAACGGGCGACAATGAGCAGTTCTTC.